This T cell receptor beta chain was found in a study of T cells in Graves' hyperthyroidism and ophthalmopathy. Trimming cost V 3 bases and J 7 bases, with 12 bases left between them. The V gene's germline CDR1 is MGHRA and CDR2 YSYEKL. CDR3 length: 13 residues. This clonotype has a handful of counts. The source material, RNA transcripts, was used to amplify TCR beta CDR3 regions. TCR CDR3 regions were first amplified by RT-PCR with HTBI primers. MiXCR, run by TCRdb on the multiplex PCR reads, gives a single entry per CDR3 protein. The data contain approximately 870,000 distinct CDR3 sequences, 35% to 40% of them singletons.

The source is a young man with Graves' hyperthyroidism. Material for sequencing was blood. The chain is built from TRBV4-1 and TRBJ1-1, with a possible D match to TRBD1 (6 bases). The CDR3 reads CASSQGAAYEAFF. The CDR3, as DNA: TGCGCCAGCAGCCAGGGGGCAGCTTATGAAGCTTTCTTT.